Below are 23 T cell receptor beta chains sequenced from a single sample in a study of response to subunit inactivated influenza vaccine. From the RT-PCR reads, TCRdb called clonotypes with MiXCR, one entry per CDR3 protein. Altogether about 540,000 distinct CDR3 sequences are present, 12% to 15% being singletons, with the ten largest covering 11%. The specimen comprised PBMCs from blood, sampled approximately 12 days after vaccination. These receptors originate from a middle-aged man who received an inactivated influenza vaccine.

This clonotype was observed a handful of times. V usage is TRBV7-9 and J usage is TRBJ2-2, with a possible D match to TRBD2 (6 bases). The V gene lost 8 bases and the J gene lost 10 bases, with 14 bases spanning the gap. CDR1 SEHNR and CDR2 FQNEAQ come from the germline V gene (reference sequence). The CDR3 is made up of 12 amino acids. This CDR3 is CASRLGGMELFF. Here the CDR3 DNA reads TGTGCCAGCCGCCTCGGGGGAATGGAGCTGTTTTTT.

This chain connects TRBV29-1 to TRBJ2-2; weak D call: TRBD1 (7 bases). Per the germline V gene, CDR1 is SQVTM and CDR2 is ANQGSEA. The CDR3 length is 13 residues. Deletions cut 6 bases from V and 6 bases from J, with 14 bases between. DNA of the CDR3: TGCAGCGTCCAGGGGGGTGGGGCCGGGGAGCTGTTTTTT. Its translation: CSVQGGGAGELFF.

The table lists this clonotype with a few counts. The chain employs TRBV4-1 and TRBJ2-5, with D perhaps matching TRBD2 (6 bases). V was pared by 8 bases and J by 4 bases, with 11 bases between. CDR3 length equals 12 residues. CDR1 is MGHRA, CDR2 YSYEKL, per germline. The CDR3 region is CASAGGGETQYF. CDR3 bases: TGCGCCAGCGCCGGGGGTGGAGAGACCCAGTACTTC.

V is TRBV12-3 or TRBV12-4 and J is TRBJ2-1, with D perhaps TRBD1 (6 bases). The CDR3 runs 15 residues. V was trimmed by 7 bases and J by 6 bases, leaving 19 bases between them. This chain's CDR3 is CASTHRVGNRNEQFF. CDR3 coding DNA: TGTGCCAGCACCCACAGGGTGGGGAACCGCAATGAGCAGTTCTTC.

This clonotype was detected only a few times. This chain uses TRBV2 with TRBJ2-3; 9 nucleotides line up with TRBD1. This CDR3 comprises 17 residues. V lost 3 bases and J lost 3; bases outside the gene matches: 10. Germline V gene lookup returns CDR1 SNHLY and CDR2 FYNNEI. The DNA for the CDR3 is TGTGCCAGCAGTGACGTCCGGACAGGGGTTGGAACAGATACGCAGTATTTT. Translated: CASSDVRTGVGTDTQYF.

The rearrangement uses TRBV14 and TRBJ2-7; possible D gene TRBD2, 5 bases. CDR3 size: 18 residues. Trimming took off 4 bases at V and 1 base at J, with 23 bases between the two ends. Germline CDR1 SGHDN, CDR2 FVKESK. The CDR3 region is CASSLKEVRGIRSYEQYF. The CDR3 DNA reads as TGTGCCAGCAGCCTCAAAGAGGTCCGGGGAATTAGGTCCTACGAGCAGTACTTC.

CDR3 sequence: CASIAGQGAYNEQFF. The CDR3 bases are TGTGCCAGCATCGCCGGACAGGGGGCTTACAATGAGCAGTTCTTC. The chain links TRBV12-3 or TRBV12-4 to TRBJ2-1; 11 positions agree with TRBD1. This CDR3 has 15 amino acids. V lost 7 bases and J lost 4; bases outside the gene matches: 6.

This clonotype was found many times. This chain uses TRBV3-1 with TRBJ2-7; TRBD2 aligns across 13 bases. Germline loops: CDR1 LGHDT, CDR2 YNNKEL (reference sequence). The CDR3 runs 16 residues. The trim removed 5 bases at V and 7 bases at J, leaving 11 bases unmatched. This chain's CDR3 is CASSYYGLAGVEEQYF. In DNA, the CDR3 is TGTGCCAGCAGCTATTACGGACTAGCGGGAGTTGAGGAGCAGTACTTC.

This clonotype was counted ten times or more. The gene calls are TRBV6-5 and TRBJ1-6, with 7 bases aligning to TRBD1. Germline CDR1 and CDR2: MNHEY and SVGAGI. V lost 1 base, J lost 4 bases, and 10 bases stayed unmatched. The CDR3 totals 18 residues. The CDR3 loop reads CASSYLGQGGNYNSPLHF. In DNA, the CDR3 is TGTGCCAGCAGTTACTTAGGGCAGGGGGGAAATTATAATTCACCCCTCCACTTT.

V usage is TRBV6-2 or TRBV6-3 and J usage is TRBJ2-5; TRBD1 agrees at 8 bases. The germline V gene encodes CDR1 MNHEY and CDR2 SVGEGT. The ends lost 5 bases at V and 2 bases at J; junction bases unmatched: 7. The CDR3 covers 15 residues. In nucleotides, the CDR3 is TGTGCCAGCAGTGATCGACAGGGGATTCAAGAGACCCAGTACTTC. Amino acids: CASSDRQGIQETQYF.

This chain joins TRBV20-1 and TRBJ2-1, with 11 bases lining up with TRBD2. This CDR3 has 14 residues. The V and J ends lost 6 bases and 8 bases, in that order; junction bases with no gene match: 9. Germline loops: CDR1 DFQATT, CDR2 SNEGSKA (reference sequence). CDR3: CSAPSGGPLYEQFF. The CDR3 region has the DNA TGCAGTGCCCCTAGCGGGGGGCCCCTCTATGAGCAGTTCTTC.

The chain couples TRBV3-1 to TRBJ2-2; TRBD2 matches at 8 bases. Unmatched junction bases numbered 10, after V lost 2 bases and J lost 5 bases. CDR1 LGHDT and CDR2 YNNKEL come from the germline V gene (reference sequence). The CDR3 extends over 17 amino acids. The CDR3 spells CASSQPPLAGRTGELFF. The CDR3 bases are TGTGCCAGCAGCCAACCTCCCTTAGCGGGGCGGACCGGGGAGCTGTTTTTT. The variable domain in full, with the rest retrieved from reference TRBV3-1 and TRBJ2-2, is DTAVSQTPKYLVTQMGNDKSIKCEQNLGHDTMYWYKQDSKKFLKIMFSYNNKELIINETVPNRFSPKSPDKAHLNLHINSLELGDSAVYFCASSQPPLAGRTGELFFGEGSRLTVL.

The V and J genes are TRBV5-5 and TRBJ2-7; D might be TRBD1 (6 bases). This CDR3 contains 15 residues. The germline V and J ends were trimmed by 0 bases and 2 bases, with 12 bases remaining between them. Looked up from germline, CDR1 is SGHKS and CDR2 is YYEKEE (reference sequence). The CDR3 DNA reads TGTGCCAGCAGCTTGGGTCCTGGACAGCCCTACGAGCAGTACTTC. Protein: CASSLGPGQPYEQYF.

The rearrangement joins TRBV2 to TRBJ1-2; D perhaps matches TRBD1 (5 bases). From germline, CDR1 is SNHLY and CDR2 FYNNEI. V was trimmed by 4 bases and J by 8 bases, leaving 17 bases between them. This CDR3 has 14 residues. CDR3 DNA: TGTGCCAGCAGTGGCAGCCGGGACGCTGGGGGCTACACCTTC. Its translation: CASSGSRDAGGYTF.

This clonotype was found a few times. The chain joins TRBV5-1 to TRBJ2-3, with D unresolved. Germline assignment: CDR1 SGHRS and CDR2 YFSETQ. The CDR3 covers 13 residues. V gave up 5 bases and J gave up 0 bases, with 7 bases separating them. DNA of the CDR3: TGCGCCAGCAGGTCGTATAGCACAGATACGCAGTATTTT. Amino acid sequence: CASRSYSTDTQYF.

This clonotype came up a few times. V is TRBV20-1 and J is TRBJ2-7; TRBD2 is a possible D gene (6 bases). V lost 3 bases, J lost 7 bases, and 16 bases lay in between. Germline lookup yields CDR1 DFQATT and CDR2 SNEGSKA (reference sequence). This CDR3 is built from 13 residues. CDR3 in amino acids: CSASWQARGEQYF. The CDR3 DNA follows: TGCAGTGCTAGTTGGCAGGCCCGGGGGGAGCAGTACTTC.

This clonotype was seen more than once but under ten times. The gene calls are TRBV5-1 and TRBJ2-1; 9 positions match TRBD1. This CDR3 has 16 residues. V lost 4 bases and J lost 7; bases outside the gene matches: 12. Germline V lookup: CDR1 SGHRS, CDR2 YFSETQ. CDR3 sequence: CASSPEGQGFSNEQFF. Here the CDR3 DNA reads TGCGCCAGCAGCCCCGAGGGACAGGGTTTTTCGAATGAGCAGTTCTTC. The full variable domain, completed using reference TRBV5-1 and TRBJ2-1, is KAGVTQTPRYLIKTRGQQVTLSCSPISGHRSVSWYQQTPGQGLQFLFEYFSETQRNKGNFPGRFSGRQFSNSRSEMNVSTLELGDSALYLCASSPEGQGFSNEQFFGPGTRLTVL.

This clonotype came up many times. The genes are TRBV5-1 and TRBJ2-7; TRBD2 matches 11 bases. Germline assignment: CDR1 SGHRS and CDR2 YFSETQ. The trim removed 7 bases at V and 3 bases at J, leaving 6 bases unmatched. The CDR3 is 14 amino acids. The DNA of the CDR3 is TGCGCCAGCTCCGGGACTAGCGGCAACTACGAGCAGTACTTC. Its protein product is CASSGTSGNYEQYF.

This clonotype was counted many times. CDR3 region: CASSLRGPYEQYF. In nucleotides, the CDR3 is TGTGCCAGCAGCCTCAGGGGACCCTACGAGCAGTACTTC. V usage is TRBV12-3 or TRBV12-4 and J usage is TRBJ2-7; D may be TRBD1 (6 bases). Trimming took off 6 bases at V and 2 bases at J, with 11 bases between the two ends. CDR3 length: 13 amino acids.

This clonotype was detected a few times. The V call is TRBV12-3 or TRBV12-4, the J call TRBJ1-1; D gene unclear. V shed 1 base and J shed 4 bases, with 13 bases lying between them. CDR3 length: 15 residues. For the CDR3, the DNA is TGTGCCAGCAGTTTAGTAGGTCCGGCGGGCACTGAAGCTTTCTTT. This sequence encodes CASSLVGPAGTEAFF.

This clonotype was recorded at least ten times. The rearrangement links TRBV19 to TRBJ2-1; TRBD2 is a possible D gene (6 bases). The CDR3 is 14 amino acids. V was cut by 5 bases and J by 3 bases, with 11 bases left in between. Germline CDR1 is LNHDA and CDR2 is SQIVND (reference sequence). Here the CDR3 DNA reads TGTGCCAGTAGTTCGCGGGGCGACTACAATGAGCAGTTCTTC. As protein: CASSSRGDYNEQFF.

This clonotype appeared a few times. The chain carries TRBV7-2 and TRBJ2-3; 10 bases map to TRBD2. V lost 7 bases and J lost 2; bases outside the gene matches: 6. The CDR3 extends over 15 amino acids. Germline CDR1 and CDR2: SGHTA and FQGNSA. The CDR3 loop reads CASTTLAGPTDTQYF. In DNA form, the CDR3 reads TGTGCCAGCACCACACTAGCGGGACCCACAGATACGCAGTATTTT.

There are a few counts of this clonotype. The chain joins TRBV4-2 to TRBJ2-5, with 7 bases lining up with TRBD2. The CDR3 has 14 residues. The germline CDR1 and CDR2 sequences are LGHNA and YNFKEQ. V shed 5 bases, J shed 3 bases, and the junction held 6 bases outside the gene matches. CDR3 bases: TGTGCCAGCAGCATGCGGGGAGGGGAAGAGACCCAGTACTTC. The encoded protein is CASSMRGGEETQYF.